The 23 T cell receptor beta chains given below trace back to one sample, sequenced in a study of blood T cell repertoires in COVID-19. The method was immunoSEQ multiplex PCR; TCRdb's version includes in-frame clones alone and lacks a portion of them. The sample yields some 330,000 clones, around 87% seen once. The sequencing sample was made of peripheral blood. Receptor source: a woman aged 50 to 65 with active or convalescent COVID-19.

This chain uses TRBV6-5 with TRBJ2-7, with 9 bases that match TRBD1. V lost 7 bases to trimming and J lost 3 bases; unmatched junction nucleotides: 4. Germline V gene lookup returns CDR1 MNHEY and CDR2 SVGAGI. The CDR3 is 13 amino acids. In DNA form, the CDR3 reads TGTGCCAGCATCGGACAGGGGAACTACGAGCAGTACTTC. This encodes CASIGQGNYEQYF.

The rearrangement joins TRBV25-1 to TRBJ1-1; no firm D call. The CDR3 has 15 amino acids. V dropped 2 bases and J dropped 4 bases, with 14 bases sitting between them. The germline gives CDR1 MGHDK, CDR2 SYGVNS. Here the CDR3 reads CASSENAGVGTEAFF. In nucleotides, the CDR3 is TGTGCCAGCAGTGAAAATGCCGGGGTTGGCACTGAAGCTTTCTTT. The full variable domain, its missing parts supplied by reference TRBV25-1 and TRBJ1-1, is EADIYQTPRYLVIGTGKKITLECSQTMGHDKMYWYQQDPGMELHLIHYSYGVNSTEKGDLSSESTVSRIRTEHFPLTLESARPSHTSQYLCASSENAGVGTEAFFGQGTRLTVV.

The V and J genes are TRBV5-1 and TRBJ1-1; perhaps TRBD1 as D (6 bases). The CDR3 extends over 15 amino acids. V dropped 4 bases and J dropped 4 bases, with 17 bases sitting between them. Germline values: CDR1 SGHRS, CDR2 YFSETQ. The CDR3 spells CASSATGLGGTEAFF. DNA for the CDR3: TGCGCCAGCAGCGCTACAGGGTTAGGGGGCACTGAAGCTTTCTTT.

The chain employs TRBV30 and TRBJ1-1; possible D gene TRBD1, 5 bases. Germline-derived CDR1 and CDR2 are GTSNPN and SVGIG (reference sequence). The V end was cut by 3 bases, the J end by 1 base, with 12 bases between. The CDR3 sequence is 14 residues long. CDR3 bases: TGTGCCTGGAGGGGGGGGGAGAGGAACACTGAAGCTTTCTTT. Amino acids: CAWRGGERNTEAFF.

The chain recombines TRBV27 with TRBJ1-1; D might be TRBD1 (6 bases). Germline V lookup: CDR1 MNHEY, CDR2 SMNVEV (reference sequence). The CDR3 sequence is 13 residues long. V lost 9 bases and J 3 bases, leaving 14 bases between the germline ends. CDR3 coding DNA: TGTGCCAGTTGGGGGCTGGGTTACACTGAAGCTTTCTTT. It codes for CASWGLGYTEAFF.

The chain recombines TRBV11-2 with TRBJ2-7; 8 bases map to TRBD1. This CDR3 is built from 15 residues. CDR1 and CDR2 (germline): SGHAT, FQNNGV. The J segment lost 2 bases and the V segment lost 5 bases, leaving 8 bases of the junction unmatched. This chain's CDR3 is CASSPRTGPPYEQYF. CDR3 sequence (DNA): TGTGCCAGCAGCCCAAGGACAGGGCCGCCCTACGAGCAGTACTTC.

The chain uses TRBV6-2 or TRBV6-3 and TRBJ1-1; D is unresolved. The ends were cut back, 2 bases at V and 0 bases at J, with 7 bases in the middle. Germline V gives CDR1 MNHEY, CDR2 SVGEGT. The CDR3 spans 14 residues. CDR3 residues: CASSYEQLNTEAFF. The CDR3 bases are TGTGCCAGCAGTTACGAACAGTTGAACACTGAAGCTTTCTTT.

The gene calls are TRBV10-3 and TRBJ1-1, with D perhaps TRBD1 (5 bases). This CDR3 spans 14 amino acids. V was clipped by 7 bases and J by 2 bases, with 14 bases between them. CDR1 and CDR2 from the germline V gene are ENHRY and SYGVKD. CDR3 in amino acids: CAIKAGPLNTEAFF. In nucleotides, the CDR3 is TGTGCCATCAAAGCGGGGCCGTTAAACACTGAAGCTTTCTTT.

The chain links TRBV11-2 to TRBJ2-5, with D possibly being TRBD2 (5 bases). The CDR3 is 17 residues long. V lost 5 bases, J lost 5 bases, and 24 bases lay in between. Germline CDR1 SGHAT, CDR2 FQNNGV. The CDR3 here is CASSRIRTVGSTETQYF. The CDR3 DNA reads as TGTGCCAGCAGCCGAATCCGGACTGTTGGAAGTACGGAGACCCAGTACTTC.

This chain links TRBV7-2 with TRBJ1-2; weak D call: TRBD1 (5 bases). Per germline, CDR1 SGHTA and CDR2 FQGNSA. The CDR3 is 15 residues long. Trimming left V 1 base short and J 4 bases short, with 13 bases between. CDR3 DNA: TGTGCCAGCAGCTTAGACCGGGGGGAAGGCTATGGCTACACCTTC. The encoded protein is CASSLDRGEGYGYTF.

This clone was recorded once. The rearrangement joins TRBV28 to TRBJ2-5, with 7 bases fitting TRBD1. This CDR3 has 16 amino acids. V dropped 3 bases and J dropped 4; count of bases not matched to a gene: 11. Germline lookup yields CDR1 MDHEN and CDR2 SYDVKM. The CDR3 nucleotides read TGTGCCAGCAGTTTGGGACAGAGAAAAGGTAGAGAGACCCAGTACTTC. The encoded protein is CASSLGQRKGRETQYF.

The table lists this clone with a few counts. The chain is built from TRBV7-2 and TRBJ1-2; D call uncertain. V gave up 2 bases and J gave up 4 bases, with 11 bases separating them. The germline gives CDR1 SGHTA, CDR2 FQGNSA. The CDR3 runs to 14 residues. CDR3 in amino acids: CASSLNPGIYGYTF. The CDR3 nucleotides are TGTGCCAGCAGCTTAAATCCGGGAATCTATGGCTACACCTTC.

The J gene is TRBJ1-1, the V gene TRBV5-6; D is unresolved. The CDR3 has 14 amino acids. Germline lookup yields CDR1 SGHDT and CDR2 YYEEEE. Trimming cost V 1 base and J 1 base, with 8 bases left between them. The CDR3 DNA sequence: TGTGCCAGCAGCTTGTGGTCCAGGAACACTGAAGCTTTCTTT. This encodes CASSLWSRNTEAFF.

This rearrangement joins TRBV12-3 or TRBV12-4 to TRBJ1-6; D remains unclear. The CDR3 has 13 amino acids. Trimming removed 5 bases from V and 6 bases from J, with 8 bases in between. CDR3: CASSEYANSPLHF. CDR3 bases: TGTGCCAGCAGTGAGTATGCTAATTCACCCCTCCACTTT.

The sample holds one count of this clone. CDR3 in amino acids: CASSDWGQKITGELFF. The CDR3 region has the DNA TGTGCCAGCAGTGACTGGGGACAGAAGATTACCGGGGAGCTGTTTTTT. This chain connects TRBV25-1 to TRBJ2-2; 7 nucleotides agree with TRBD1. The ends lost 3 bases at V and 5 bases at J; junction bases unmatched: 9. Germline-derived CDR1 and CDR2 are MGHDK and SYGVNS. The CDR3 consists of 16 residues. Based on the CDR3 plus reference TRBV25-1 and TRBJ2-2, the full variable domain is EADIYQTPRYLVIGTGKKITLECSQTMGHDKMYWYQQDPGMELHLIHYSYGVNSTEKGDLSSESTVSRIRTEHFPLTLESARPSHTSQYLCASSDWGQKITGELFFGEGSRLTVL.

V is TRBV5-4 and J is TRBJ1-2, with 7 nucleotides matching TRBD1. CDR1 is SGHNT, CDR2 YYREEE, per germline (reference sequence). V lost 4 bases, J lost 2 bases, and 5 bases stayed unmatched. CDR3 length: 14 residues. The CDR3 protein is CASSGLTGNYGYTF. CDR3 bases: TGTGCCAGCAGCGGATTGACAGGGAACTATGGCTACACCTTC.

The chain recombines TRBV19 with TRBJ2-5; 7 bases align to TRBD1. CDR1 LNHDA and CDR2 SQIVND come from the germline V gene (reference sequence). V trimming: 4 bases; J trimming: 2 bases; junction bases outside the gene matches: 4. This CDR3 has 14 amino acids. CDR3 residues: CASSTSGQQETQYF. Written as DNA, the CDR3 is TGTGCCAGTAGTACTTCGGGACAGCAAGAGACCCAGTACTTC.

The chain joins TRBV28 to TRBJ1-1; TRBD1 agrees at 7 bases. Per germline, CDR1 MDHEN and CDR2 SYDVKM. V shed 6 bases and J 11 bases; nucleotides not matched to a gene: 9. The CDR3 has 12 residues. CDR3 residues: CASSLLTGRAFF. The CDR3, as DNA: TGTGCCAGCAGCCTCCTGACAGGGAGGGCTTTCTTT.

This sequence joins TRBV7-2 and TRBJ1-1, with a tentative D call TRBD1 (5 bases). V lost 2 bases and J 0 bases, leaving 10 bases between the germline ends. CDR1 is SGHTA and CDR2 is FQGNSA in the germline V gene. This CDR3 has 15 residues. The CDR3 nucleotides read TGTGCCAGCAGCTTATTTACAGGAATGAACACTGAAGCTTTCTTT. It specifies CASSLFTGMNTEAFF.

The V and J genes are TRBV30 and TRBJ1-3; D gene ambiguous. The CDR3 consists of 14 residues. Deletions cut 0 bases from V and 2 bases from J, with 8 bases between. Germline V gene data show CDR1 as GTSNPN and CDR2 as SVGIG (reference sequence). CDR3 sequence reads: CAWSVLVAGNTIYF. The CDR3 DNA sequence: TGTGCCTGGAGTGTACTAGTAGCTGGAAACACCATATATTTT.

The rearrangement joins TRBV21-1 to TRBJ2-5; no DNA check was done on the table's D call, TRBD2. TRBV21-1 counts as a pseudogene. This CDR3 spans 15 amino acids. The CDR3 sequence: CASSKGGSGEETQYF. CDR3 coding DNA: TGTGCCAGCAGCAAAGGGGGTAGCGGAGAAGAGACCCAGTACTTC.

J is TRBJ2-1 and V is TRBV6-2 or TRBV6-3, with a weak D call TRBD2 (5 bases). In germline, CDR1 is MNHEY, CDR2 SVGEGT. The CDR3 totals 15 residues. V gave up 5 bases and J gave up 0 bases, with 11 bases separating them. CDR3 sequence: CASSPPSSSYNEQFF. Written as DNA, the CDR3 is TGTGCCAGCAGTCCGCCTAGCAGCTCCTACAATGAGCAGTTCTTC.

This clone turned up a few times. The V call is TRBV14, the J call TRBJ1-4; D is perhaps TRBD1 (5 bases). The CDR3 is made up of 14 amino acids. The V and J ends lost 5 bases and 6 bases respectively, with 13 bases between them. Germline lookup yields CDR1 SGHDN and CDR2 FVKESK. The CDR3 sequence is CASSAGIRDEKLFF. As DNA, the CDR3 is TGTGCCAGCAGCGCAGGGATCAGGGATGAAAAACTGTTTTTT.